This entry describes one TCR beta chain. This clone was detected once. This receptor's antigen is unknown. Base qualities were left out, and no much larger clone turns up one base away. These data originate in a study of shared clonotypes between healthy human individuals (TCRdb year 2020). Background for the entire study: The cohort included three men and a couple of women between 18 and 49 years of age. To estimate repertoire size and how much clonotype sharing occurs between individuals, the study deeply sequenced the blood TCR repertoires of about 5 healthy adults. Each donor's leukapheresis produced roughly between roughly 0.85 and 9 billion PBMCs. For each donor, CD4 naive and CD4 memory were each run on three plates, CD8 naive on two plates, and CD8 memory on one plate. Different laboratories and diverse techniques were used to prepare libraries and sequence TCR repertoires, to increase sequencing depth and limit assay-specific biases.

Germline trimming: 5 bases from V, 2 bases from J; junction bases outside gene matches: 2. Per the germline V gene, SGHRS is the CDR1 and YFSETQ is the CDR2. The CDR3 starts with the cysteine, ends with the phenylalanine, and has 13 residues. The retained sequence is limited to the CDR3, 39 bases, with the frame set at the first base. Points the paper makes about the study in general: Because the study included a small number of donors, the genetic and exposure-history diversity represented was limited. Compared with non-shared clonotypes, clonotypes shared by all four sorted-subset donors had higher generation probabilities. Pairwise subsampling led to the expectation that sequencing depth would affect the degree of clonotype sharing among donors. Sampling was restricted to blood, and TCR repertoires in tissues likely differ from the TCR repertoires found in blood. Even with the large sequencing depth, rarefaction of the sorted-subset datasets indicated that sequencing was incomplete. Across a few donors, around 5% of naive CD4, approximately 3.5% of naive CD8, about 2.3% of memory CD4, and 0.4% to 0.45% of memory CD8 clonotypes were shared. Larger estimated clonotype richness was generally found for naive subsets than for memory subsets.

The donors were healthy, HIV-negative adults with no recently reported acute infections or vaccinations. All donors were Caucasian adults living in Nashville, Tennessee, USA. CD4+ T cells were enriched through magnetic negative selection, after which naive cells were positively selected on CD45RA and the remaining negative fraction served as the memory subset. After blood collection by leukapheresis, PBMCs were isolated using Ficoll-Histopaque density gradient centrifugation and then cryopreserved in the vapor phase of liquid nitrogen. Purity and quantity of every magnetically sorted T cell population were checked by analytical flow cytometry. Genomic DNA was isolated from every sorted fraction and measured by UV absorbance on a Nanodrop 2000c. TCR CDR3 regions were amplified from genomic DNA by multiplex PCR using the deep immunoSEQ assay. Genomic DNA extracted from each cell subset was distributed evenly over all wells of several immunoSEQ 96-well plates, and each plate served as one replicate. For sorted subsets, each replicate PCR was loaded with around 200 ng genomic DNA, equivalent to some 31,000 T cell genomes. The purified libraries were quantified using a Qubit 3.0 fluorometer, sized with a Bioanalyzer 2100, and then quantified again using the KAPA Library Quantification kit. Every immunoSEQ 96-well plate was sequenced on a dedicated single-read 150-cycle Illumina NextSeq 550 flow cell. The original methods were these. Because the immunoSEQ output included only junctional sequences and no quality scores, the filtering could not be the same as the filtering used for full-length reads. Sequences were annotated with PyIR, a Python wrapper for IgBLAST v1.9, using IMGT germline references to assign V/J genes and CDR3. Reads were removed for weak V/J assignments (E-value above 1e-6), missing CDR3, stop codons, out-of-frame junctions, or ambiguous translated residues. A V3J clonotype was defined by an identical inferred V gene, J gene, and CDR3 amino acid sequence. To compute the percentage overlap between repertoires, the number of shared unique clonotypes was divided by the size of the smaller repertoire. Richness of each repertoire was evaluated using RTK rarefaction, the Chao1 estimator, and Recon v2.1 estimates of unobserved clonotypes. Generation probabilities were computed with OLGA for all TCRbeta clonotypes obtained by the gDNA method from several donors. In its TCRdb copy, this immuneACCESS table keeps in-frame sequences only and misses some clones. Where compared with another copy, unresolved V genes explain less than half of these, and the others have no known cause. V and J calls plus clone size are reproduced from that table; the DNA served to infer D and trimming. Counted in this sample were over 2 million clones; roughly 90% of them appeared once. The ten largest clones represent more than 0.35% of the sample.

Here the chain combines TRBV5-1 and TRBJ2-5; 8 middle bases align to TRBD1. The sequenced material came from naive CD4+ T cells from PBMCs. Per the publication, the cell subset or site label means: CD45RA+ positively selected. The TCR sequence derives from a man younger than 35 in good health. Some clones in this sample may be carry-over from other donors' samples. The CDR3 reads CASSHRGQETQYF. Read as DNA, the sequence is TGCGCCAGCAGTCACAGGGGGCAAGAGACCCAGTACTTC.